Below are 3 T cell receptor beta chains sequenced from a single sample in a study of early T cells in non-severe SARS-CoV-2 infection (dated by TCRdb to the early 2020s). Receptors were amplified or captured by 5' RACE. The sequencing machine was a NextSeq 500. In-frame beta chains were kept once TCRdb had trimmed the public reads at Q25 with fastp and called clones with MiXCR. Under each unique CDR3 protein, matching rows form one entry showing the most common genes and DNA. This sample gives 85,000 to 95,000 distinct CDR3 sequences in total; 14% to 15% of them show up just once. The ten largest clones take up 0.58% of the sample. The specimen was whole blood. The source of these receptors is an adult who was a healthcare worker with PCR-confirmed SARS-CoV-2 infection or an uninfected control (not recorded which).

The CDR3 DNA follows: TGTGCCTGGACTAGCATGGACCAAGAGACCCAGTACTTC. Encoded protein: CAWTSMDQETQYF. The chain has TRBV30 and TRBJ2-5, with a weak D call TRBD2 (5 bases). Trimming cost V 4 bases and J 0 bases, with 9 bases left between them. Germline V gives CDR1 GTSNPN, CDR2 SVGIG (reference sequence). The CDR3 runs to 13 residues.

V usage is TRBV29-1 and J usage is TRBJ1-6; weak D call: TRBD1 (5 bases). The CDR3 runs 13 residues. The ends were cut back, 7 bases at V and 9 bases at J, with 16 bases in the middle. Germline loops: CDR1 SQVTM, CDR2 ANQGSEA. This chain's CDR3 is CSATDAGGSPLHF. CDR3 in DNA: TGCAGCGCCACTGACGCTGGGGGTTCACCCCTCCACTTT. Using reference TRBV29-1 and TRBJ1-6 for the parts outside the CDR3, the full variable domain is SAVISQKPSRDICQRGTSLTIQCQVDSQVTMMFWYRQQPGQSLTLIATANQGSEATYESGFVIDKFPISRPNLTFSTLTVSNMSPEDSSIYLCSATDAGGSPLHFGNGTRLTVT.

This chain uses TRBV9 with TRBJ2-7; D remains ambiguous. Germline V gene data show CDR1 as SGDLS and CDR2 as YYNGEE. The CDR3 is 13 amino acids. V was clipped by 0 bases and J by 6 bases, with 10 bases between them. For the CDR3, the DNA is TGTGCCAGCAGCGTAGGGGTGCGAAGCGAGCAGTACGTC. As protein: CASSVGVRSEQYV.